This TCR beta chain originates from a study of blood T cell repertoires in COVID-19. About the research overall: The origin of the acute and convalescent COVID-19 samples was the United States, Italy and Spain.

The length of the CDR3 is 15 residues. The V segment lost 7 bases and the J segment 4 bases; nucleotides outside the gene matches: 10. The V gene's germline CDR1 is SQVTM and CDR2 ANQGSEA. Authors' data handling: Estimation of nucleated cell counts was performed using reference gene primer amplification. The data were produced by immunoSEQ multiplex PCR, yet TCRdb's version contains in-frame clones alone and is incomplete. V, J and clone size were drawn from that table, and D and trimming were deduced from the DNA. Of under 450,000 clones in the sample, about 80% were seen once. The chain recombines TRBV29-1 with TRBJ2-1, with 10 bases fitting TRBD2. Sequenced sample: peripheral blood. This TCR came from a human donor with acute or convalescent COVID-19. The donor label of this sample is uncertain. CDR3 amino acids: CSAKLAGLAYNEQFF. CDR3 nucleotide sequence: TGCAGCGCCAAACTAGCGGGACTCGCATACAATGAGCAGTTCTTC.